This TCR beta chain came from a study of blood T cell repertoires in COVID-19. Study processing details: Researchers report that nucleated cell counts were estimated from reference gene primer amplification. The data were produced by immunoSEQ multiplex PCR, yet TCRdb's version contains in-frame clones alone and is incomplete. V and J calls and clone size are copied from that table; D and trimming were computed from the DNA. Of over 250,000 clones in the sample, roughly 90% were seen once. Cohorts were based on clinical histories the participants reported. Recovered Cohort 3 donors showed two negative PCRs, clearance, or symptom resolution. This CDR3 region has 16 residues. The trim removed 1 base at V and 1 base at J, leaving 3 bases unmatched. Per germline, CDR1 SEHNR and CDR2 FQNEAQ (reference sequence). This clone was observed a single time.

The J gene is TRBJ2-1, the V gene TRBV7-9; 8 bases agree with TRBD2. The source material was PBMCs or T cells enriched from blood (not recorded which). The clonotype originates from a man between 40 and 49 years old who had recovered from COVID-19. CDR3 coding DNA: TGTGCCAGCAGCTTAGTTTCTAGCGGGTCCTACAATGAGCAGTTCTTC. It translates to CASSLVSSGSYNEQFF.